This T cell receptor (beta chain) was identified in a study of cytomegalovirus exposure and HLA in healthy donors. Worth noting for this clone: Its target is unknown.

Each donor was healthy, and each was a bone marrow donor. Study-level points and caveats: Roughly uniform sequencing depth across donors was assumed, possibly incorrectly.

Germline V gene lookup returns CDR1 SGHRS and CDR2 YFSETQ. There are 15 residues in the CDR3. V dropped 5 bases and J dropped 0 bases, with 12 bases sitting between them. Primers included in the PCR were 60 Vbeta and 13 Jbeta primers. Measured with immunoSEQ multiplex PCR; TCRdb has only the in-frame clones, and not every one. This table holds 130,000 or so clones. The TCR comes from a woman between 40 and 50 years old in good health and CMV-seronegative. The chain joins TRBV5-1 to TRBJ1-3, with a tentative D call TRBD1 (5 bases). Sequencing was performed on PBMCs. CDR3 amino acids: CASSHDSRSGNTIYF. The CDR3, as DNA: TGCGCCAGCAGTCACGACAGCCGCTCTGGAAACACCATATATTTT.